This TCR beta chain derives from a study of T cells in Graves' hyperthyroidism and ophthalmopathy. Study-level results: Ophthalmopathy could be told apart from stable hyperthyroidism with a 13 V-J model.

Authors of the study amplified TCR beta CDR3 regions from RNA transcripts. The TCR CDR3 was amplified in a first-round RT-PCR using the HTBI primer set. Via MiXCR, TCRdb re-called the multiplex PCR reads, giving one row per CDR3 protein. The sample consists of 530,000 or so distinct CDR3 sequences, approximately 24% of them appearing once. V was pared by 5 bases and J by 3 bases, with 5 bases of the junction left unmatched. CDR3 length equals 13 residues. Germline V gene lookup returns CDR1 DFQATT and CDR2 SNEGSKA (reference sequence). Comments on this clonotype: Its matching antigen is unknown.

V usage is TRBV20-1 and J usage is TRBJ1-1, with 8 bases aligning to TRBD1. This TCR came from a woman aged 30 to 39 with Graves' ophthalmopathy. The source material was blood. The DNA of the CDR3 is TGCAGTGCTCCGACAGGGGTGGACACTGAAGCTTTCTTT. Translation gives CSAPTGVDTEAFF.